A selection of T cell receptor beta chains follows, all from one sample in a study of T cell changes during pregnancy in multiple sclerosis. Data came from immunoSEQ multiplex PCR; TCRdb stores just in-frame clones and leaves some out. This sample has over 35,000 clones, with roughly nine tenths found just once. Sample: CD4+ T cells from peripheral blood mononuclear cells, taken in the third trimester of pregnancy. The receptor set was obtained from a female donor in good health, enrolled as a control in a pregnancy study. Both conserved end residues are part of each CDR3.

J: TRBJ1-3; V: TRBV2; CDR3: CASRHRDSSGNTIYF
J: TRBJ1-2; V: TRBV7-9; CDR3: CASSQGDNIYGYTF
J: TRBJ2-2; V: TRBV25-1; CDR3: CASSRTGGTGELFF
J: TRBJ2-1; V: TRBV5-1; CDR3: CASSLGTSPPDEQFF
J: TRBJ2-5; V: TRBV7-3; CDR3: CASSQTNPGTQYF
J: TRBJ1-1; V: TRBV5-6; CDR3: CASSHPDRKRWTEAFF
J: TRBJ1-2; V: TRBV5-1; CDR3: CASSPQDTQAGGYTF
J: TRBJ1-2; V: TRBV6-5; CDR3: CASSGDNYGYTF
J: TRBJ2-1; V: TRBV19; CDR3: CASSARGGYNEQFF
J: TRBJ1-3; V: TRBV5-1; CDR3: CASSFSGGDGNTIYF